These T cell receptor beta chains were read from a single sample in a study of blood T cell repertoires in COVID-19. Sequencing used immunoSEQ multiplex PCR; TCRdb keeps in-frame clones, though not all of them. The sample records around 200,000 clones, around four fifths being singletons. The sample was peripheral blood. These receptors all stem from a man in his forties with active or convalescent COVID-19. Each CDR3 is given with its conserved first and last residue. The D gene is left open where the match is weak.

d_call: .; v_call: TRBV30; cdr3_aa: CAWSTGISNQPQHF
d_call: TRBD1; v_call: TRBV11-2; cdr3_aa: CASSRGQGALGTEAFF
d_call: .; v_call: TRBV15; cdr3_aa: CATSNDRTNTEAFF
d_call: TRBD1; v_call: TRBV28; cdr3_aa: CASSPPDRDWGYTF
d_call: TRBD2; v_call: TRBV19; cdr3_aa: CASSRLAGGQETQYF
d_call: .; v_call: TRBV11-2; cdr3_aa: CASSLDRRYQETQYF
d_call: .; v_call: TRBV6-6; cdr3_aa: CASSISGALDGYTF
d_call: .; v_call: TRBV7-9; cdr3_aa: CASSLDSQNTEAFF
d_call: TRBD1; v_call: TRBV5-6; cdr3_aa: CASSYLEGAWEKLFF
d_call: TRBD2; v_call: TRBV4-1; cdr3_aa: CASSQGSAGGQVHEQFF
d_call: TRBD2; v_call: TRBV28; cdr3_aa: CASSLYLIAGGYTGELFF
d_call: .; v_call: TRBV9; cdr3_aa: CASSAKDSTMGDTQYF
d_call: TRBD1; v_call: TRBV19; cdr3_aa: CASLPASGQIMNTEAFF
d_call: TRBD1; v_call: TRBV28; cdr3_aa: CASSLATGGRDNQPQHF
d_call: .; v_call: TRBV5-1; cdr3_aa: CASSLASGMNTEAFF
d_call: .; v_call: TRBV7-2; cdr3_aa: CASSPRRTVSSYEQYF